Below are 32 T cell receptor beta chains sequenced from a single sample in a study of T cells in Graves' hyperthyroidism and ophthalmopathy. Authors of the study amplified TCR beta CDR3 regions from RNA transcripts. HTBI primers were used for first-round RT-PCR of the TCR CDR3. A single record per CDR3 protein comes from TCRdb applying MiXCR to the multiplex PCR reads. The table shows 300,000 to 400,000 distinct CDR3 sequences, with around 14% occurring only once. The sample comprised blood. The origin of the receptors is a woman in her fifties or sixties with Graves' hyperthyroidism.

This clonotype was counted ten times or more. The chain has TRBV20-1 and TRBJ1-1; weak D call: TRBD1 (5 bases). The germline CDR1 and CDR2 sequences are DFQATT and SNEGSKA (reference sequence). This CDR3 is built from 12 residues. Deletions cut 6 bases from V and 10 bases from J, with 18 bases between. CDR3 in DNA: TGCAGTGCCCCTGAGGGGCGCGGCTTAGCTTTCTTT. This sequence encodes CSAPEGRGLAFF.

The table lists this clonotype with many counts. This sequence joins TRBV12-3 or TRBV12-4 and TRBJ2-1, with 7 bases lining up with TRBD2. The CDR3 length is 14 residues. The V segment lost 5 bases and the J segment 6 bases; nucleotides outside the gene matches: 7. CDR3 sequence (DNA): TGTGCCAGCAGTCCTCAACTAGCGTCCAATGAGCAGTTCTTC. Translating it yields CASSPQLASNEQFF.

Here the CDR3 DNA reads TGCGCCAGCAGCCAAGATTCGAGCGGGATTCCCTACAATGAGCAGTTCTTC. The encoded protein is CASSQDSSGIPYNEQFF. V and J are TRBV4-1 and TRBJ2-1; TRBD2 matches 7 bases. The CDR3 runs 17 residues. Per the germline V gene, CDR1 is MGHRA and CDR2 is YSYEKL. V shed 0 bases, J shed 2 bases, and the junction held 7 bases outside the gene matches.

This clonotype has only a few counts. CDR3 loop: CAIGQGRYGYTF. Here the CDR3 DNA reads TGTGCCATCGGACAGGGGAGGTATGGCTACACCTTC. The rearrangement links TRBV10-3 to TRBJ1-2; 9 bases align to TRBD1. Germline trimming cut 8 bases from V and 5 bases from J; bases unmatched to any gene: 3. The germline gives CDR1 ENHRY, CDR2 SYGVKD. The CDR3 contains 12 residues.

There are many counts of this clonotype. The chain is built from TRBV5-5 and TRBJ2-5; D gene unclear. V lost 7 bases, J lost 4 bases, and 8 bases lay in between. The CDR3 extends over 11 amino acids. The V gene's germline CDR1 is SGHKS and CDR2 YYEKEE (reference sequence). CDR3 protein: CASGWAETQYF. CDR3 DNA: TGTGCCAGCGGTTGGGCAGAGACCCAGTACTTC.

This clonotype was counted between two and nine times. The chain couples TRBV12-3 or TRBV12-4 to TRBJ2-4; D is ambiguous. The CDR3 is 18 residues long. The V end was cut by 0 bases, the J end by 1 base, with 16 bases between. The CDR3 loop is CASSLAFGPSPAKNIQYF. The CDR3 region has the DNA TGTGCCAGCAGTTTAGCTTTCGGTCCCTCGCCTGCCAAAAACATTCAGTACTTC.

DNA for the CDR3: TGTGCCAGCAGCCCACGAAACCCAGTGACAGCTGAAGCTTTCTTT. Protein product: CASSPRNPVTAEAFF. The genes are TRBV7-9 and TRBJ1-1; tentative D call: TRBD1 (5 bases). With 5 bases removed from V and 6 bases from J, the gap between germline ends came to 19 bases. Germline loops: CDR1 SEHNR, CDR2 FQNEAQ (reference sequence). CDR3 length equals 15 residues. The whole variable domain, remainder taken from reference TRBV7-9 and TRBJ1-1, is DTGVSQNPRHKITKRGQNVTFRCDPISEHNRLYWYRQTLGQGPEFLTYFQNEAQLEKSRLLSDRFSAERPKGSFSTLEIQRTEQGDSAMYLCASSPRNPVTAEAFFGQGTRLTVV.

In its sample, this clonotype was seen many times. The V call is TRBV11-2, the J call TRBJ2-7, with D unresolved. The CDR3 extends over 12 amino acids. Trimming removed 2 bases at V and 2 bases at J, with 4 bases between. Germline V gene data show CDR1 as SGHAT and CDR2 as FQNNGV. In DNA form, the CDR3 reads TGTGCCAGCAGCTTAAGTCCCTACGAGCAGTACTTC. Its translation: CASSLSPYEQYF.

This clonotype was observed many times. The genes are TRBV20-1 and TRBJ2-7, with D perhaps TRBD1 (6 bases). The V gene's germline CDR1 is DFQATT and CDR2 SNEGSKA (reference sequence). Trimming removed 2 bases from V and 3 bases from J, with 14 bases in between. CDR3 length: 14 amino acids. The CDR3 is CSARPRDKFYEQYF. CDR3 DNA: TGCAGTGCTAGACCTCGGGACAAATTCTACGAGCAGTACTTC.

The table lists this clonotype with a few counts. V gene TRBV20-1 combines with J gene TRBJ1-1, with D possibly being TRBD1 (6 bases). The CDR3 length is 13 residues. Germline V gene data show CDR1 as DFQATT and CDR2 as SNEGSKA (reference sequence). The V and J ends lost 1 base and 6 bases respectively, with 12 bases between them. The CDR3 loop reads CSARGRGFPEAFF. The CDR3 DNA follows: TGCAGTGCTAGAGGCAGGGGATTCCCTGAAGCTTTCTTT.

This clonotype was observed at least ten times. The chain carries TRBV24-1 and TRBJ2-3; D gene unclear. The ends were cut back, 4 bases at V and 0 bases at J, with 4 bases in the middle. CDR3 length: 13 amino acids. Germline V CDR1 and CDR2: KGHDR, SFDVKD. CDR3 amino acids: CATSEASTDTQYF. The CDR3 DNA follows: TGTGCCACCAGTGAAGCCAGCACAGATACGCAGTATTTT.

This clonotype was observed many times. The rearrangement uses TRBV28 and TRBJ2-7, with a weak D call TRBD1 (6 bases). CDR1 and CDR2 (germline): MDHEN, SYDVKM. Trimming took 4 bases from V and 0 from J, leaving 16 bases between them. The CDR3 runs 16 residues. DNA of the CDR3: TGTGCCAGCAGTTCCGCCGGGACACCCTCCTCCTACGAGCAGTACTTC. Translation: CASSSAGTPSSYEQYF.

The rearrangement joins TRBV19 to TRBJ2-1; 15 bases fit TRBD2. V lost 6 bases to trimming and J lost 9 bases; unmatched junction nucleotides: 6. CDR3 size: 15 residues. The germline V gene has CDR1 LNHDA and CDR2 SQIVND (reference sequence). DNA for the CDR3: TGTGCCAGTAGCTCAGGACTAGCGGGAGGGGGTGAGCAGTTCTTC. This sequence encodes CASSSGLAGGGEQFF. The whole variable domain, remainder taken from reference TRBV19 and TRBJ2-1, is DGGITQSPKYLFRKEGQNVTLSCEQNLNHDAMYWYRQDPGQGLRLIYYSQIVNDFQKGDIAEGYSVSREKKESFPLTVTSAQKNPTAFYLCASSSGLAGGGEQFFGPGTRLTVL.

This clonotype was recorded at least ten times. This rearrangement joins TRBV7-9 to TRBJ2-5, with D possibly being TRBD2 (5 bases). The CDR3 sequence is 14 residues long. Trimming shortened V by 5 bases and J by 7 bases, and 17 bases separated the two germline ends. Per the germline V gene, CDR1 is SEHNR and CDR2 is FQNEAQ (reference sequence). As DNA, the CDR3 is TGTGCCAGCAGCCCTTGGAGCGGAGTCGGGACCCAGTACTTC. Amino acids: CASSPWSGVGTQYF.

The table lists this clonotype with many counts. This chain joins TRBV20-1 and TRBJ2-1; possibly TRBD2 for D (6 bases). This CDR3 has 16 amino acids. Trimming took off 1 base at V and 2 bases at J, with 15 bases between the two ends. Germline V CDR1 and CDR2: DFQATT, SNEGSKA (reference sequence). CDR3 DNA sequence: TGCAGTGCTAGAGGACCGTCGGGACTTACCTACAATGAGCAGTTCTTC. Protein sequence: CSARGPSGLTYNEQFF.

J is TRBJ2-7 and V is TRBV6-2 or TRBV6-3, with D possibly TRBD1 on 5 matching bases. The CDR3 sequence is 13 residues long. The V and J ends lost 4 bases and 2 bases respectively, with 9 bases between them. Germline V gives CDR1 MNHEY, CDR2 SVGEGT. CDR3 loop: CASSLRQPYEQYF. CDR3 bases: TGTGCCAGCAGTTTGAGACAGCCCTACGAGCAGTACTTC.

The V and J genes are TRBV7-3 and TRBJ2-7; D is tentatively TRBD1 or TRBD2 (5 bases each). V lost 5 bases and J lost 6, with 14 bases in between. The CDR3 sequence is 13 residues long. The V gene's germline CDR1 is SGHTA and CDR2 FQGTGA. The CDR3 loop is CASSPGPTGEQYF. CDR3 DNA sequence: TGTGCCAGCAGCCCGGGACCGACGGGCGAGCAGTACTTC.

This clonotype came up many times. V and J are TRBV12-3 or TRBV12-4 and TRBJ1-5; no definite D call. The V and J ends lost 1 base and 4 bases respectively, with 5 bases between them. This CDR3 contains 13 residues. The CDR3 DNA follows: TGTGCCAGCAGTTTAGGGGTAAATCAGCCCCAGCATTTT. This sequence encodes CASSLGVNQPQHF.

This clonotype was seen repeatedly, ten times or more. The CDR3 DNA sequence: TGCGCCAGCAGGAGGGCGGGCCAGGGTCTCGACGAGCAGTACTTC. Amino acids: CASRRAGQGLDEQYF. The chain carries TRBV5-1 and TRBJ2-7, with D perhaps given as TRBD1 or TRBD2 (5 bases each). The germline V and J ends were trimmed by 5 bases and 5 bases, with 20 bases remaining between them. This CDR3 has 15 residues. Looked up from germline, CDR1 is SGHRS and CDR2 is YFSETQ.

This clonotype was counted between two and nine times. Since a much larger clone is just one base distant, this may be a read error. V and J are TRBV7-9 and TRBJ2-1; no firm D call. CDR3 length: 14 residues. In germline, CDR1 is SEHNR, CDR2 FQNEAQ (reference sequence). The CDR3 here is CASSASFSHNEQFF. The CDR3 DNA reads TGTGCCAGCAGCGCGTCGTTCTCCCACAATGAGCAGTTCTTC.

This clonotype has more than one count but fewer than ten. This CDR3 reads CASTQGVYEQYF. In DNA, the CDR3 is TGTGCCAGCACCCAAGGGGTCTACGAGCAGTACTTC. The genes are TRBV7-9 and TRBJ2-7; possible D gene TRBD1, 5 bases. Germline CDR1 reads SEHNR; CDR2 reads FQNEAQ (reference sequence). The CDR3 has 12 amino acids. Trimming took off 7 bases at V and 3 bases at J, with 10 bases between the two ends.

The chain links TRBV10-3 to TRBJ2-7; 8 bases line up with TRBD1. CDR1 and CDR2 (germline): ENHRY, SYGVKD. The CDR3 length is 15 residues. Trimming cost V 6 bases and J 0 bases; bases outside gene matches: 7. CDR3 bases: TGTGCCATCAGGGCCGGGACAGGAGGCTCCTACGAGCAGTACTTC. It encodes CAIRAGTGGSYEQYF.

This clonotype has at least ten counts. CDR3 sequence: CASSLWGAEAFF. DNA of the CDR3: TGTGCCAGCAGCTTGTGGGGGGCTGAAGCTTTCTTT. This rearrangement joins TRBV5-5 to TRBJ1-1; D may be TRBD1 (5 bases). The germline V gene has CDR1 SGHKS and CDR2 YYEKEE (reference sequence). This CDR3 has 12 amino acids. Trimming left V 1 base short and J 6 bases short, with 7 bases between.

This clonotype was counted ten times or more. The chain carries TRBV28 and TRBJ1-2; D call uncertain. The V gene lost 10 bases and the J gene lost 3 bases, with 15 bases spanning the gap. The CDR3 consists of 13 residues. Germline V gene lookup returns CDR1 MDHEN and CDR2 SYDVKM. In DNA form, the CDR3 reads TGTGCCACTGTCGACCCACGCCACTATGGCTACACCTTC. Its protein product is CATVDPRHYGYTF.

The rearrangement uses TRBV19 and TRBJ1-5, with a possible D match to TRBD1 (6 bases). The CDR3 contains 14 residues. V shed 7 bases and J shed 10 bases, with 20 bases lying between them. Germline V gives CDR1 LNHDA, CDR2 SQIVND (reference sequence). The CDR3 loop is CASTLGARGGPQHF. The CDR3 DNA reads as TGTGCCAGTACCCTCGGGGCTCGTGGGGGCCCCCAGCATTTT.

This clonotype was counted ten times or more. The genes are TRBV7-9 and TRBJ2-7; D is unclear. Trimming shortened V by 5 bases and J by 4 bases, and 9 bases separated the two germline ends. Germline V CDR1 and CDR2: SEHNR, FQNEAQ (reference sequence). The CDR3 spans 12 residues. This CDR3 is CASSTEPYEQYF. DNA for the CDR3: TGTGCCAGCAGCACGGAACCATACGAGCAGTACTTC.

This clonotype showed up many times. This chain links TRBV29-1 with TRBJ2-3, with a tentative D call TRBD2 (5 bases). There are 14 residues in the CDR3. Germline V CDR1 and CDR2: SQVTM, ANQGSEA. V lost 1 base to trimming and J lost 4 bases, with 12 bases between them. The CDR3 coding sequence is TGCAGCGTTGAAGGGTCCGGGGTTCCAGATACGCAGTATTTT. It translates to CSVEGSGVPDTQYF.

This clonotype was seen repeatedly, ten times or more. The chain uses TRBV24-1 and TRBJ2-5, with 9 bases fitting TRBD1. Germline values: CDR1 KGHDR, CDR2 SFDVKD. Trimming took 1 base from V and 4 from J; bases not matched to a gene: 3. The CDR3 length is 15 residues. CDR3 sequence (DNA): TGTGCCACCAGTGATTTTGGGACAGGGATAGAGACCCAGTACTTC. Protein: CATSDFGTGIETQYF.

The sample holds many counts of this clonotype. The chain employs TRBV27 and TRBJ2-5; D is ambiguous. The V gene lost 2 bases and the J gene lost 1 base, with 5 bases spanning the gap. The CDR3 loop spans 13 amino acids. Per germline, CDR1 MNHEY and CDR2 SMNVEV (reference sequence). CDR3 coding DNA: TGTGCCAGCAGTTTAAGCAGCCAAGAGACCCAGTACTTC. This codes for CASSLSSQETQYF.

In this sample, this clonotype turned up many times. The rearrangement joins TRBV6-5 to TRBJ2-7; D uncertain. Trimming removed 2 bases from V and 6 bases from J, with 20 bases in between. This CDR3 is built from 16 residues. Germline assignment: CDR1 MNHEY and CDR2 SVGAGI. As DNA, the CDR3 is TGTGCCAGCAGTTACGGATCTAGTGGAAGTCCGGTCGAGCAGTACTTC. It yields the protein CASSYGSSGSPVEQYF.

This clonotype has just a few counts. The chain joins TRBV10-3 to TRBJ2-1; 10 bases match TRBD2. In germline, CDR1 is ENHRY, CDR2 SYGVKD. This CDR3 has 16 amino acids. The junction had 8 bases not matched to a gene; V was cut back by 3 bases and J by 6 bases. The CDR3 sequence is CAISDPTSGIFNEQFF. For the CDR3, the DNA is TGTGCCATCAGTGACCCCACTAGCGGGATTTTCAATGAGCAGTTCTTC.

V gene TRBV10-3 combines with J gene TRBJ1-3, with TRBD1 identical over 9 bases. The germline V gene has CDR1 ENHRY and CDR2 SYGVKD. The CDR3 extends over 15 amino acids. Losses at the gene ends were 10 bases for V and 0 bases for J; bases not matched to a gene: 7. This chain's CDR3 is CATGTGPISGNTIYF. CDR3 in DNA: TGTGCCACCGGGACAGGGCCCATCTCTGGAAACACCATATATTTT.